Here is one TCR beta chain with its context. Its antigen is currently unknown. This entry belongs to a study of CXCR3-negative and CXCR3-positive naive CD8 T cells. Whole-study results and caveats: When CXCR3-positive naive cells were set against CXCR3-negative naive cells, the former had more hydrophobic TRB CDR3s.

Libraries of TRB cDNA were made by 5' RACE and carried UMIs. Reprocessing the 5' RACE reads, TCRdb reports a single entry for every CDR3 protein and omits DNA. The table for this sample gives thousands of distinct CDR3 sequences. The sequencing sample was made of naive CXCR3+ CD8+ T cells from blood. Subset noted: CD45RO-CCR7+CD27+CD95- naive CD8+ T cells expressing CXCR3 (TNR3+). The receptor was derived from a human donor in good health. Some clones in this sample may be carry-over from other donors' samples.

CDR3: CASSLAHGLAANNEQFF. The V gene is TRBV27, the J gene TRBJ2-1; TCRdb picks TRBD2, but there is no DNA to check that call. This CDR3 comprises 17 residues. Per germline, CDR1 MNHEY and CDR2 SMNVEV (reference sequence).